This T cell receptor (beta chain) was recorded in a study of vaccination and CD4 T cells after COVID-19. Study details: Convalescent donors: six male, four female; seven Caucasian, two Asian, one multiracial, two Hispanic. Vaccinees got either two BNT162b2 doses or two mRNA-1273 doses. At a median around 72 days (range 14 to 241) after dose two, post-vaccine samples were obtained.

General study findings and limits: Researchers report that a median approximately 86% of reactive clones in convalescent patients surfaced only post-vaccination.

One entry per CDR3 protein results from TCRdb running MiXCR on the PCR reads. This sample has about 15,000 distinct CDR3 sequences, with about 70% found just once. The germline CDR1 and CDR2 sequences are WNHNN and SYGVQD (reference sequence). The ends were cut back, 4 bases at V and 6 bases at J, with 9 bases in the middle. The CDR3 covers 13 residues. For this clonotype: The antigen remains unidentified.

This receptor was taken from a human donor who had recovered from COVID-19. The V call is TRBV10-1, the J call TRBJ2-2, with D uncertain. The material sequenced was CD4+ T cells from blood, taken after SARS-CoV-2 vaccination. CDR3 region: CASSGGRPGELFF. CDR3 bases: TGCGCCAGCAGTGGCGGAAGACCCGGGGAGCTGTTTTTT.